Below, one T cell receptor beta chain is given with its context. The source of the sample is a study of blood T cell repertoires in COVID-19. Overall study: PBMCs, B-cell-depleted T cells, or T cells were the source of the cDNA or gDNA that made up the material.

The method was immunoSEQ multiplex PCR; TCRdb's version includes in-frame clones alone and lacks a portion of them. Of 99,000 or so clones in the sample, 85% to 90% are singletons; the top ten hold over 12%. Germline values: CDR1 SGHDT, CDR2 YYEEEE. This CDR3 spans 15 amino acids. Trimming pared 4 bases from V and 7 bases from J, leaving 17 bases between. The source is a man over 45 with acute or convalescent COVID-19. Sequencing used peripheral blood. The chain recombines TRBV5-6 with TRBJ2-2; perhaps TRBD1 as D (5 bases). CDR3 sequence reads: CASSGDGSQGGELFF. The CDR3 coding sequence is TGTGCCAGCAGCGGCGACGGATCCCAGGGCGGGGAGCTGTTTTTT.